This TCR beta chain was identified during a study of T cell responses to AZD1222 COVID-19 vaccine. Overall study findings and caveats: Only six or seven AZD1222 recipients were seropositive at baseline. It should be noted that donors were predominantly white British and more often female, and clonal diversity was possibly underestimated. Targets within unmutated variant regions were reportedly found for nearly half of spike-specific TCRs.

The table came from immunoSEQ multiplex PCR; TCRdb's copy has only in-frame clones and leaves some out. The top ten clones hold 4.5% to 6% of a sample with 95,000 to 150,000 clones, 88% of them seen once. A word on this clone: Its matching antigen is unknown.

Germline V gene lookup returns CDR1 SGHAT and CDR2 FQNNGV. V dropped 5 bases and J dropped 2; count of bases not matched to a gene: 13. The CDR3 is 17 amino acids. The chain couples TRBV11-2 to TRBJ2-3; 7 nucleotides line up with TRBD1. This sequence was found in an adult in good health. Sample: peripheral blood, taken on day 0 of AZD1222 vaccination. In DNA form, the CDR3 reads TGTGCCAGCAGCAGATACAGGGGAAGAACACACACAGATACGCAGTATTTT. Protein: CASSRYRGRTHTDTQYF.